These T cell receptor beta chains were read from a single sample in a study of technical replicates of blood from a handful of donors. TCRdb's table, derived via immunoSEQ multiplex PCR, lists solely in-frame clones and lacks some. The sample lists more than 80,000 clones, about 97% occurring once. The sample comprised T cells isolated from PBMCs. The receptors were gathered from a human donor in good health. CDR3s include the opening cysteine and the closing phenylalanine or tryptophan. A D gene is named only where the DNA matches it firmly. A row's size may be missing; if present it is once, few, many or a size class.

DNA: TGTGCCAGCAGATTTGAGACAGGCCAATACTATGGCTACACCTTC
CDR3: CASRFETGQYYGYTF
D: NA
J: TRBJ1-2
V: TRBV6-1
size: NA

DNA: TGCGCCAGCAGCCAAGAGGGACAGGTTAGAAACATTCAGTACTTC
CDR3: CASSQEGQVRNIQYF
D: TRBD1
J: TRBJ2-4
V: TRBV4-1
size: once

DNA: TGTGCCAGCAGTGTGGGACTAGCTTCCTACGAGCAGTACTTC
CDR3: CASSVGLASYEQYF
D: TRBD2
J: TRBJ2-7
V: TRBV2
size: NA

DNA: TGTGCCAGCAGTTCACCCGGGACAGGGATAAGAGCTTTCTTT
CDR3: CASSSPGTGIRAFF
D: TRBD1
J: TRBJ1-1
V: TRBV6-5
size: NA

DNA: TGTGCCAGCAACCAGGGTGTCCATCAGCCCCAGCATTTT
CDR3: CASNQGVHQPQHF
D: NA
J: TRBJ1-5
V: TRBV2
size: NA

DNA: TGCGCCAGCAGCTTGGGACAGGAAATTTCTGGCTACACCTTC
CDR3: CASSLGQEISGYTF
D: NA
J: TRBJ1-2
V: TRBV5-1
size: NA

DNA: TGTGCCAGCAGCGGGGGGACTTTGGATGGCTACACCTTC
CDR3: CASSGGTLDGYTF
D: NA
J: TRBJ1-2
V: TRBV9
size: NA

DNA: TGTGCCAGCCGTACGGGCGGGAGTTTAGGTAATGAGCAGTTCTTC
CDR3: CASRTGGSLGNEQFF
D: TRBD2
J: TRBJ2-1
V: TRBV27
size: NA

DNA: TGCGCCAGCAGCTTCCGCGGGAGGGCCACAGATACGCAGTATTTT
CDR3: CASSFRGRATDTQYF
D: TRBD2
J: TRBJ2-3
V: TRBV5-1
size: NA

DNA: TGTGCCAGTTCCGGACAGACATCCAATGAGCAGTTCTTC
CDR3: CASSGQTSNEQFF
D: NA
J: TRBJ2-1
V: TRBV19
size: NA

DNA: TGTGCCAGCTTGCCCGGGACTAGCGGGGCCTACAATGATCAGTTCTTC
CDR3: CASLPGTSGAYNDQFF
D: TRBD2
J: TRBJ2-1
V: TRBV2
size: NA

DNA: TGTGCCAGCAGCCAAGATATTACTTACCTAAATGAGCAGTTCTTC
CDR3: CASSQDITYLNEQFF
D: NA
J: TRBJ2-1
V: TRBV4-2
size: NA

DNA: TGTGCCAGCAGTGAGGGGACAAGGAATGAAAAACTGTTTTTT
CDR3: CASSEGTRNEKLFF
D: NA
J: TRBJ1-4
V: TRBV28
size: NA

DNA: TGTGCCAGCGTACTCCCCGGGACAGGGGGGACTGAAGCTTTCTTT
CDR3: CASVLPGTGGTEAFF
D: TRBD1
J: TRBJ1-1
V: TRBV19
size: NA

DNA: TGTGCTAGTGGTTTGAGTACGGGTAGTGAGCAGTTCTTC
CDR3: CASGLSTGSEQFF
D: NA
J: TRBJ2-1
V: TRBV12-5
size: NA

DNA: TGTGCCAGCAGCTTGTTAATTTGGAGTGAGCAGTTCTTC
CDR3: CASSLLIWSEQFF
D: NA
J: TRBJ2-1
V: TRBV5-6
size: once

DNA: TGTGCCTGGAGTGGGCCGGGGGGTACAGAGACCCAGTACTTC
CDR3: CAWSGPGGTETQYF
D: TRBD2
J: TRBJ2-5
V: TRBV30
size: NA

DNA: TGTGCCAGCAGCTTAAAGCGGGAGGATGAGCAGTTCTTC
CDR3: CASSLKREDEQFF
D: TRBD2
J: TRBJ2-1
V: TRBV7-9
size: NA

DNA: TGTGCCAGCAGCTTAGCGGAGAGGTCAGATACGCAGTATTTT
CDR3: CASSLAERSDTQYF
D: NA
J: TRBJ2-3
V: TRBV7-9
size: NA

DNA: TGTGCCAGTAGTATAGGCCAGAACTACGAGCAGTACTTC
CDR3: CASSIGQNYEQYF
D: NA
J: TRBJ2-7
V: TRBV19
size: NA

DNA: TGTGCCAGCAGCGTGGCAGGAGGAAACACCATATATTTT
CDR3: CASSVAGGNTIYF
D: NA
J: TRBJ1-3
V: TRBV9
size: NA

DNA: TGCGCCAGCCCAGAAGGGACAGGGGATCCACCATCTCAGAACACTGAAGCTTTCTTT
CDR3: CASPEGTGDPPSQNTEAFF
D: TRBD1
J: TRBJ1-1
V: TRBV23-1
size: NA

DNA: TGTGCCGGGAGAAGCGATGAAAAACTGTTTTTT
CDR3: CAGRSDEKLFF
D: NA
J: TRBJ1-4
V: TRBV27
size: NA

DNA: TGTGCCAGCAGAGGCACTAGCGCGGTCTCCAATGAGCAGTTCTTC
CDR3: CASRGTSAVSNEQFF
D: TRBD2
J: TRBJ2-1
V: TRBV2
size: NA

DNA: TGTGCCAGCAGCCATGAGGAGACCCAGTACTTC
CDR3: CASSHEETQYF
D: NA
J: TRBJ2-5
V: TRBV4-2
size: NA

DNA: TGTGCCAGCAGCTTAAATCGTTTGAACACTGAAGCTTTCTTT
CDR3: CASSLNRLNTEAFF
D: NA
J: TRBJ1-1
V: TRBV11-3
size: once

DNA: TGTGCCAGCTCACCACCGGCTTCCGGGAGCTACGAGCAGTACTTC
CDR3: CASSPPASGSYEQYF
D: NA
J: TRBJ2-7
V: TRBV18
size: NA

DNA: TGTGCCAGCTCACCACCTATAGGACTAGGGTCCTACGAGCAGTACTTC
CDR3: CASSPPIGLGSYEQYF
D: TRBD2
J: TRBJ2-7
V: TRBV18
size: NA

DNA: TGCGCCAGCAGCCAATTGGGCCGTACGGCGGGACAAGAGACCCAGTACTTC
CDR3: CASSQLGRTAGQETQYF
D: NA
J: TRBJ2-5
V: TRBV4-1
size: once

DNA: TGTGCCTGGAGTGTTTGGCTAGCGCGAGAGCAGTTCTTC
CDR3: CAWSVWLAREQFF
D: NA
J: TRBJ2-1
V: TRBV30
size: NA

DNA: TGTGCCAGCAGCTTAGGCAGGGGGGACTACGAGCAGTACTTC
CDR3: CASSLGRGDYEQYF
D: NA
J: TRBJ2-7
V: TRBV7-2
size: NA

DNA: TGCAGCGTTCTGAAAGGGGATACCTACGAGCAGTACTTC
CDR3: CSVLKGDTYEQYF
D: NA
J: TRBJ2-7
V: TRBV29-1
size: NA

DNA: TGTGCCAGCAGCGGGACAGGGGGGTACAATGAGCAGTTCTTC
CDR3: CASSGTGGYNEQFF
D: TRBD1
J: TRBJ2-1
V: TRBV27
size: NA

DNA: TGCAGCGTTGAAGGTACCGGGATCGGCACAGATACGCAGTATTTT
CDR3: CSVEGTGIGTDTQYF
D: NA
J: TRBJ2-3
V: TRBV29-1
size: NA

DNA: TGTGCCAGCAGCTCCTCGGTCACTGAAGCTTTCTTT
CDR3: CASSSSVTEAFF
D: NA
J: TRBJ1-1
V: TRBV11-3
size: NA

DNA: TGTGCCAGCCAAGTAGGGGCCTACAATGAGCAGTTCTTC
CDR3: CASQVGAYNEQFF
D: NA
J: TRBJ2-1
V: TRBV6-5
size: NA

DNA: TGTGCCAGCAGCTTGGAGCTAGTTGAAGCCGGGGAGCTGTTTTTT
CDR3: CASSLELVEAGELFF
D: NA
J: TRBJ2-2
V: TRBV11-2
size: NA

DNA: TGTGCCATCAGCGACAGGGCTCAAGCCTACGAGCAGTACTTC
CDR3: CAISDRAQAYEQYF
D: TRBD1
J: TRBJ2-7
V: TRBV10-3
size: once

DNA: TGTGCCAGCAACGTCAGCCCCGGACAGGGTAGATTTTTTTATGGCTACACCTTC
CDR3: CASNVSPGQGRFFYGYTF
D: NA
J: TRBJ1-2
V: TRBV21-1
size: NA

DNA: TGTGCCAGCAGCTTGGGGACTAGCGGGATATACACAGATACGCAGTATTTT
CDR3: CASSLGTSGIYTDTQYF
D: TRBD2
J: TRBJ2-3
V: TRBV5-4
size: NA

DNA: TGTGCCAGCAGCCAAGGTACTAGCGGGAGTGGGGAGACCCAGTACTTC
CDR3: CASSQGTSGSGETQYF
D: TRBD2
J: TRBJ2-5
V: TRBV4-2
size: NA

DNA: TGTGCCACCTGGACTGGGGACAGAGAAGAGACCCAGTACTTC
CDR3: CATWTGDREETQYF
D: TRBD1
J: TRBJ2-5
V: TRBV10-3
size: NA

DNA: TGCGCCAGCAGCCAAGCGGGTTCCCACTTCTCCTACAATGAGCAGTTCTTC
CDR3: CASSQAGSHFSYNEQFF
D: NA
J: TRBJ2-1
V: TRBV4-1
size: NA

DNA: TGCAGCGTTGACCGGGAAGAGACCCAGTACTTC
CDR3: CSVDREETQYF
D: NA
J: TRBJ2-5
V: TRBV29-1
size: NA

DNA: TGCGCCAGCAGGGACAGGAGAACCGGGGAGCTGTTTTTT
CDR3: CASRDRRTGELFF
D: TRBD1
J: TRBJ2-2
V: TRBV23-1
size: NA

DNA: TGTGCCAGCACCTCCGCGTTCTCTGGGGCCAACGTCCTGACTTTC
CDR3: CASTSAFSGANVLTF
D: NA
J: TRBJ2-6
V: TRBV2
size: NA

DNA: TGCGCCAGCAGCTTGGCAGGCCAGGGTGGTCGGTCAGGGGAGACCCAGTACTTC
CDR3: CASSLAGQGGRSGETQYF
D: NA
J: TRBJ2-5
V: TRBV5-1
size: NA

DNA: TGTGCCAGTACCCCAGGGCTCTCCTACGAGCAGTACTTC
CDR3: CASTPGLSYEQYF
D: NA
J: TRBJ2-7
V: TRBV19
size: once

DNA: TGTGCCACATACGGGCTGACAGGGAGATACGAGCAGTACTTC
CDR3: CATYGLTGRYEQYF
D: TRBD1
J: TRBJ2-7
V: TRBV28
size: NA

DNA: TGTGCCAGCAGCCCTAGCGGGCGCACAGATACGCAGTATTTT
CDR3: CASSPSGRTDTQYF
D: TRBD2
J: TRBJ2-3
V: TRBV13
size: NA

DNA: TGTGCCAGCAGTGAAGATCGCCCGCCGGGGAACACCGGGGAGCTGTTTTTT
CDR3: CASSEDRPPGNTGELFF
D: NA
J: TRBJ2-2
V: TRBV2
size: NA

DNA: TGTGCTAGTGGTTTGTTCTCCAATGAGCAGTTCTTC
CDR3: CASGLFSNEQFF
D: NA
J: TRBJ2-1
V: TRBV12-5
size: NA

DNA: TGCAGTGCTACCTGGAGGGATACGCAGTATTTT
CDR3: CSATWRDTQYF
D: NA
J: TRBJ2-3
V: TRBV20-1
size: NA

DNA: TGTGCCAGCAGGTACAGGGGGCGAACTGAAGCTTTCTTT
CDR3: CASRYRGRTEAFF
D: TRBD1
J: TRBJ1-1
V: TRBV4-2
size: NA